This T cell receptor beta chain was recovered during a study of a mutant IDH1 vaccine in newly diagnosed glioma. The wider study: Radiotherapy alone preceded vaccination by 4-6 weeks; alternatively, vaccination started with temozolomide cycles. It was radiotherapy, temozolomide, or both that patients received previously, with most receiving both. The sex distribution of treated patients was about 62% male and about 40% female, with a mean age of 40.4 years.

Germline lookup yields CDR1 ENHRY and CDR2 SYGVKD. The CDR3 consists of 13 residues. The V end was cut by 9 bases, the J end by 1 base, with 13 bases between. Time point here: week 35, safety follow-up. All doses held 300 ug of mutant IDH1 20-mer peptide, with topical imiquimod. The study enrolled donors with new WHO grade 3 or 4 IDH1-mutant, ATRX-lost astrocytomas. Libraries were prepared by immunoSEQ multiplex PCR; TCRdb keeps only in-frame clonotypes and omits some of them. This table has roughly 68,000 clones, roughly 74% appearing once. As for this clone: The target antigen is unknown.

This sequence joins TRBV10-3 and TRBJ2-7; the D gene is possibly TRBD1 (6 bases). Sequenced material: PBMCs, taken from a glioma patient whose treatment included an IDH1 peptide vaccine. This receptor was obtained from a man aged 45 to 65 with glioma. CDR3 region: CAMVGTPSYEQYF. CDR3 coding DNA: TGTGCCATGGTTGGGACACCGTCCTACGAGCAGTACTTC.